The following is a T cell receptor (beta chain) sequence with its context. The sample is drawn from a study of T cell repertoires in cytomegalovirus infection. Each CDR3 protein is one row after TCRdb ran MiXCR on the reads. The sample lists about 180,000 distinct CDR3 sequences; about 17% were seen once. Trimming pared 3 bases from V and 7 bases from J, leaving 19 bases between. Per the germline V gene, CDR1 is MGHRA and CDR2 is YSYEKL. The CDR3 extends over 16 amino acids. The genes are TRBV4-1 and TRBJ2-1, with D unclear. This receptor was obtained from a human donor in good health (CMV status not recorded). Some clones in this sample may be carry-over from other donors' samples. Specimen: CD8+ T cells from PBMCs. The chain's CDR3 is CASSQQLTEVWNEQFF. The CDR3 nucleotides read TGCGCCAGCAGCCAGCAGCTAACCGAGGTTTGGAATGAGCAGTTCTTC.